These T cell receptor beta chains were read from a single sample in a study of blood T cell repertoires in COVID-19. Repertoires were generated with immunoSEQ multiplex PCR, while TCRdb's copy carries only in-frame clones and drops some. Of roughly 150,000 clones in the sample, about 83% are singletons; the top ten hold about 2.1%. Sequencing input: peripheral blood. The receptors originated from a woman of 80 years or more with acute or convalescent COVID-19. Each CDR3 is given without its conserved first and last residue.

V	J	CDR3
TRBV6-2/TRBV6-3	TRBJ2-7	ASSYPGQAGEQY
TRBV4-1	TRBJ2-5	ASSLKGLAQQETQY
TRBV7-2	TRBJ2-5	ASSLFGHPGGETQY
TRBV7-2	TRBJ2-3	ASSLEGQTKSTDTQY
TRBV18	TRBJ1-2	ASSDISGGYT
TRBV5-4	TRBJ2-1	ASSGEPINEQF
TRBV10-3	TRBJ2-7	AIRKTGTNPYEQY
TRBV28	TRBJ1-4	ASSFQSPTGDGEKLF
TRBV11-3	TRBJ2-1	ASSADSAYNEQF
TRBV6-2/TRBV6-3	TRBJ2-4	ASSYPQGTKNIQY
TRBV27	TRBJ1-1	ASSGQGWTEAF
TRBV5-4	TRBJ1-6	ASSLGKGMDSPLH
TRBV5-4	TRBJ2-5	ASGSQETQY
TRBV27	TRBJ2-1	ASSSPGTGIYNEQF
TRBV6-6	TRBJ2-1	ASKGPSGRADNEQF
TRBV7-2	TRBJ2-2	ASSLGGFGELF
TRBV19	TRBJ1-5	ASSQGTANNQPQH
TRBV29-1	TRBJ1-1	SVERGTEEAF
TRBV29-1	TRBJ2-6	SVEELAPRGANVLT
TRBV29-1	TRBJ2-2	SVRQGSGELF
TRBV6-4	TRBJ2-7	ASSALAGAEQY
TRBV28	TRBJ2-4	ASSPRGDLAKNIQY
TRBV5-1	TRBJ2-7	ASSLAGVGEQY
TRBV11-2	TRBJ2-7	ASSRGQDYEQY
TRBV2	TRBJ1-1	ASSETGDLEAF
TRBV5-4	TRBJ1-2	ASSTPTGPYGYT
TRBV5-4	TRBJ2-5	ASSLWRGGETQY
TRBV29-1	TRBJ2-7	SVEIGAYEQY
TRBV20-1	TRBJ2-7	SASKQRYEQY
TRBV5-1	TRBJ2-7	ASSLGQFYEQY
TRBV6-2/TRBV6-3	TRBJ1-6	ASSYPRTGRGNSPLH
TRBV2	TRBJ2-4	ASAEGAKNIQY
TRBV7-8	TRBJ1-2	ASSLGQGYGYT
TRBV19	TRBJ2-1	ASIRTSGRVPHEQF
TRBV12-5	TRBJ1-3	ASEGPGGDFLSGNTIY
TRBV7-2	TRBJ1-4	ASSSDRVREKLF
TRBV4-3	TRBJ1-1	ASSQGRGRTTEAF
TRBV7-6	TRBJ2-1	ASSPVTGGYNEQF
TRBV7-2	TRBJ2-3	ASSLGSAGGSTDTQY
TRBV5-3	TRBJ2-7	ARSLVRWGTNVYEQY
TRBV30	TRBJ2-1	AWSQRGSGERNEQF
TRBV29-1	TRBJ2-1	SVAGLAGFNEQF